This T cell receptor beta chain was sequenced for a study of blood T cell repertoires in COVID-19. About the study: The analysed material was cDNA or gDNA that came from T cells, B-cell-depleted T cells, or PBMCs.

The CDR3 extends over 15 amino acids. Germline lookup yields CDR1 LNHDA and CDR2 SQIVND (reference sequence). Between the trimmed V and J ends, which lost 4 bases and 1 base, there was a span of 11 bases. In the authors' workflow: It was from reference gene primer amplification that nucleated cell counts were estimated. The protocol was immunoSEQ multiplex PCR, while the TCRdb copy is restricted to in-frame clones and leaves out a portion. V and J calls and clone size are as listed in that table; D and trimming were resolved from the DNA. This table has 200,000 to 250,000 clones, about 88% appearing once.

The sample was peripheral blood. The gene calls are TRBV19 and TRBJ1-5, with a possible D match to TRBD1 (6 bases). This clonotype was sampled from a woman aged 45-60 years with COVID-19, enrolled during active disease. The CDR3 here is CASSRGQGSNQPQHF. The CDR3 DNA reads TGTGCCAGTAGTAGGGGGCAGGGGAGCAATCAGCCCCAGCATTTT.